A single sample gave rise to the 23 T cell receptor beta chains below, sequenced in a study of human T cells and chemical hapten exposure. Regarding time point: patch test 1, 2 weeks after DPC sensitization. Documented treatment: therapeutic diphenylcyclopropenone sensitization with weekly scalp DPC. Total RNA was extracted from unfractionated whole blood. Using its own MiXCR run on the RACE reads, TCRdb lists one record per CDR3 protein. The table shows roughly 48,000 distinct CDR3 sequences, with about 11% occurring only once. The material sequenced was whole blood, taken in connection with sensitization to the hapten diphenylcyclopropenone (DPC). Source of these receptors: a woman aged 35 to 49 with alopecia areata. Some clones in this sample may be carry-over from other donors' samples.

This clonotype was seen a few times. V is TRBV6-6 and J is TRBJ2-3; the match to TRBD2 covers 15 bases. CDR1 and CDR2 from the germline V gene are MNHNY and SVGAGI (reference sequence). CDR3 size: 20 residues. V was clipped by 7 bases and J by 3 bases; unmatched bases: 17. The CDR3 nucleotides are TGTGCCAGCACCTCTATTGCTGGGACTAGCGGGAGGAGAAGGACAGATACGCAGTATTTT. Protein: CASTSIAGTSGRRRTDTQYF.

The genes are TRBV4-3 and TRBJ1-5; D gene unclear. CDR3 length: 15 amino acids. Germline CDR1 is LGHNA and CDR2 is YSLEER. The V and J ends lost 0 bases and 4 bases respectively, with 10 bases between them. CDR3 protein: CASSQDPLVNQPQHF. CDR3 DNA: TGCGCCAGCAGCCAAGATCCCCTAGTAAATCAGCCCCAGCATTTT.

The J gene is TRBJ1-1, the V gene TRBV11-2, with a tentative D call TRBD1 (6 bases). CDR3 length: 15 residues. Germline V lookup: CDR1 SGHAT, CDR2 FQNNGV. The germline V and J ends were trimmed by 7 bases and 3 bases, with 18 bases remaining between them. This CDR3 reads CASTPVGAGDTEAFF. The CDR3 DNA reads as TGTGCCAGCACCCCAGTCGGGGCAGGGGACACTGAAGCTTTCTTT.

The table lists this clonotype with many counts. CDR3 residues: CASSLTGDQPQHF. The CDR3 region has the DNA TGTGCCAGCAGTTTGACCGGGGATCAGCCCCAGCATTTT. The genes are TRBV12-3 or TRBV12-4 and TRBJ1-5; no clear D gene. The CDR3 has 13 amino acids. Trimming left V 3 bases short and J 5 bases short, with 8 bases between.

The CDR3 DNA sequence: TGTGCCAGCAGCCAAGTGGTGGCGGGACAGGGAAGGGTCGGCATTCAGTACTTC. It codes for CASSQVVAGQGRVGIQYF. The chain employs TRBV3-1 and TRBJ2-4; 9 positions agree with TRBD1. Germline assignment: CDR1 LGHDT and CDR2 YNNKEL (reference sequence). There are 18 residues in the CDR3. Trimming took 1 base from V and 9 from J; bases not matched to a gene: 16.

The J gene is TRBJ2-1, the V gene TRBV5-1, with TRBD1 as a possible D gene (6 bases). The CDR3 covers 12 residues. Germline CDR1 reads SGHRS; CDR2 reads YFSETQ. The V and J ends lost 2 bases and 8 bases respectively, with 8 bases between them. The CDR3 region has the DNA TGCGCCAGCAGCTTCAACAGGGATGAGCAGTTCTTC. Translating it yields CASSFNRDEQFF.

In the case of this clonotype: This may be a read error, as it is one base from a much larger clone. The gene calls are TRBV20-1 and TRBJ2-1; 7 bases match TRBD1. CDR3 length equals 14 residues. CDR1 DFQATT and CDR2 SNEGSKA come from the germline V gene (reference sequence). CDR3 loop: CSARDPNRQGEQLF. CDR3 nucleotides: TGCAGTGCTAGAGATCCTAACCGACAGGGAGAGCAGTTGTTC.

The V gene is TRBV28, the J gene TRBJ1-5, with D hard to call. This CDR3 contains 16 residues. Germline V gene sequence: CDR1 MDHEN, CDR2 SYDVKM. V was pared by 2 bases and J by 0 bases, with 11 bases between. The CDR3 is CASSLMGDYSNQPQHF. CDR3 nucleotide sequence: TGTGCCAGCAGTTTAATGGGAGACTATAGCAATCAGCCCCAGCATTTT.

This clonotype came up a few times. This chain connects TRBV24-1 to TRBJ1-2; D gene unclear. This CDR3 has 13 amino acids. Germline values: CDR1 KGHDR, CDR2 SFDVKD. The germline V and J ends were trimmed by 0 bases and 4 bases, with 5 bases remaining between them. CDR3 in DNA: TGTGCCACCAGTGATTTGGAGGGCTATGGCTACACCTTC. Translation: CATSDLEGYGYTF.

This clonotype appeared many times. The V and J genes are TRBV20-1 and TRBJ2-3, with TRBD2 matching over 14 bases. The CDR3 covers 14 residues. Trimming took 5 bases from V and 5 from J; bases not matched to a gene: 3. Germline V CDR1 and CDR2: DFQATT, SNEGSKA (reference sequence). CDR3 amino acids: CSAGTSGGGDTQYF. CDR3 nucleotide sequence: TGCAGTGCTGGGACTAGCGGGGGAGGAGATACGCAGTATTTT.

Only a few counts were recorded for this clonotype. This sequence joins TRBV4-1 and TRBJ1-5; 8 bases are shared with TRBD1. The CDR3 runs to 16 residues. Germline loops: CDR1 MGHRA, CDR2 YSYEKL. The ends lost 0 bases at V and 7 bases at J; junction bases unmatched: 8. The CDR3 DNA reads TGCGCCAGCAGCCAAGATAGAAACAGGGGGTGGCAGCCCCAGCATTTT. Amino acid sequence: CASSQDRNRGWQPQHF.

Remarks on this clonotype: Given a much more abundant clone one base away, this may be a read error. The chain combines TRBV7-6 with TRBJ2-3; D call uncertain. The germline V and J ends were trimmed by 3 bases and 6 bases, with 16 bases remaining between them. The CDR3 length is 15 residues. Germline V gene lookup returns CDR1 SGHVS and CDR2 FNYEAQ. The CDR3 coding sequence is TGTGCCAGCAGCTTCGGAGTGGGGATGTTGGATACGCAGTATTTT. Its protein is CASSFGVGMLDTQYF.

At least ten counts were recorded for this clonotype. The CDR3 sequence is CASSPHLGGEQFF. The CDR3, as DNA: TGTGCCAGCAGCCCTCATCTAGGGGGTGAGCAGTTCTTC. The chain employs TRBV11-3 and TRBJ2-1; D is possibly TRBD1 (6 bases). This CDR3 contains 13 residues. CDR1 and CDR2 from the germline V gene are SGHNT and YENEEA. V was pared by 5 bases and J by 9 bases, with 14 bases between.

This clonotype came up a few times. The gene calls are TRBV28 and TRBJ2-1; tentative D call: TRBD1 (5 bases). CDR3 size: 13 residues. Germline CDR1 MDHEN, CDR2 SYDVKM. The V gene lost 3 bases and the J gene lost 15 bases, with 18 bases spanning the gap. CDR3 protein: CASSFGADPRPFF. The CDR3, as DNA: TGTGCCAGCAGTTTTGGGGCGGACCCTCGCCCGTTCTTC.

This clonotype appeared many times. V and J are TRBV20-1 and TRBJ1-2; TRBD1 aligns across 9 bases. V was pared by 0 bases and J by 0 bases, with 8 bases of the junction left unmatched. The CDR3 totals 17 residues. The V gene's germline CDR1 is DFQATT and CDR2 SNEGSKA (reference sequence). The CDR3 DNA reads TGCAGTGCTAGAGATCCGGCCGACAGGGGGACTAACTATGGCTACACCTTC. Protein: CSARDPADRGTNYGYTF.

This chain uses TRBV27 with TRBJ2-5; D may match TRBD1 or TRBD2 (5 bases each). V lost 8 bases and J lost 6, with 10 bases in between. The CDR3 runs to 11 residues. Germline lookup yields CDR1 MNHEY and CDR2 SMNVEV (reference sequence). The DNA for the CDR3 is TGTGCCAGCGGGAGACAGCAGACCCAGTACTTC. This encodes CASGRQQTQYF.

The rearrangement joins TRBV18 to TRBJ2-3; 8 nucleotides align to TRBD2. Germline CDR1 KGHSH, CDR2 LQKENI. The CDR3 contains 16 residues. J gave up 0 bases and V 2 bases, and 4 bases lay outside the gene matches. In nucleotides, the CDR3 is TGTGCCAGCTCACCAGCGGGAGGATATAGCACAGATACGCAGTATTTT. Translation: CASSPAGGYSTDTQYF.

This clonotype was observed a few times. This chain links TRBV20-1 with TRBJ2-1; 7 nucleotides line up with TRBD2. The germline V gene encodes CDR1 DFQATT and CDR2 SNEGSKA (reference sequence). The CDR3 extends over 15 amino acids. Trimming took 2 bases from V and 4 from J; bases not matched to a gene: 8. Written as DNA, the CDR3 is TGCAGTGCTAGACCTGTGGCGGGGGTTTACAATGAGCAGTTCTTC. It yields the protein CSARPVAGVYNEQFF.

This clonotype was picked up a small number of times. The V and J genes are TRBV29-1 and TRBJ2-1; TRBD2 aligns across 7 bases. In germline, CDR1 is SQVTM, CDR2 ANQGSEA. This CDR3 has 13 residues. The junction had 12 bases not matched to a gene; V was cut back by 7 bases and J by 9 bases. In nucleotides, the CDR3 is TGCAGCGCCCGGACTAGTGCCCTCCCTGAGCAGTTCTTC. Translated, it gives CSARTSALPEQFF.

This clonotype was seen a handful of times. The chain carries TRBV3-1 and TRBJ2-5, with a weak D call TRBD2 (5 bases). The V end lost 4 bases, the J end lost 6 bases, and 9 bases lay between the germline ends. CDR1 is LGHDT and CDR2 is YNNKEL in the germline V gene (reference sequence). The CDR3 is 12 amino acids. The CDR3 DNA follows: TGTGCCAGCAGCCCCTCCGGGAAGACCCAGTACTTC. Protein sequence: CASSPSGKTQYF.

This clonotype occurred a few times. The chain joins TRBV4-3 to TRBJ2-3, with D possibly being TRBD1 (5 bases). V lost 0 bases and J lost 2, with 18 bases in between. Germline lookup yields CDR1 LGHNA and CDR2 YSLEER. The CDR3 length is 18 residues. The CDR3 reads CASSQDGQGFWDTDTQYF. DNA for the CDR3: TGCGCCAGCAGCCAAGATGGGCAGGGATTTTGGGACACAGATACGCAGTATTTT.

This chain links TRBV3-1 with TRBJ1-2; D perhaps matches TRBD1 (5 bases). V was clipped by 0 bases and J by 4 bases, with 9 bases between them. This CDR3 comprises 14 residues. The V gene's germline CDR1 is LGHDT and CDR2 YNNKEL (reference sequence). The CDR3: CASSQDGTFYGYTF. The CDR3 DNA reads as TGTGCCAGCAGCCAAGATGGGACTTTCTATGGCTACACCTTC.

This clonotype was observed many times. This chain links TRBV6-1 with TRBJ1-5; D may be TRBD1 (6 bases). CDR1 is MNHNS, CDR2 SASEGT, per germline. CDR3 size: 16 residues. V was cut by 6 bases and J by 0 bases, with 15 bases left in between. The CDR3 region has the DNA TGTGCCAGCAGCCCGGGGGCGCAGAATAGCAATCAGCCCCAGCATTTT. Its translation is CASSPGAQNSNQPQHF.